The 25 T cell receptor beta chains below come from one sample, sequenced in a study of type 1 and type 2 diabetes patients. PCR was run on genomic DNA. A primer set of 30 forward and 13 reverse primers amplified the CDR3. MiXCR, applied by TCRdb to the multiplex PCR reads, yields one record per CDR3 protein. This table holds 250,000 or so distinct CDR3 sequences, 45% to 60% found once. Sequencing was performed on peripheral blood mononuclear cells (PBMCs). Every receptor here comes from a man aged 18 to 30 with type 2 diabetes.

This chain links TRBV6-2 or TRBV6-3 with TRBJ2-1; no definite D call. The CDR3 has 12 amino acids. V was clipped by 0 bases and J by 9 bases, with 6 bases between them. Per the germline V gene, CDR1 is MNHEY and CDR2 is SVGEGT. The CDR3 sequence is CASSYSSREQFF. The CDR3, as DNA: TGTGCCAGCAGTTACTCCTCACGTGAGCAGTTCTTC.

The chain links TRBV6-2 or TRBV6-3 to TRBJ2-2; 8 nucleotides agree with TRBD2. V lost 6 bases and J lost 1; bases outside the gene matches: 7. Germline V gene data show CDR1 as MNHEY and CDR2 as SVGEGT. This CDR3 is 16 amino acids long. CDR3 DNA: TGTGCCAGCAGGGAAATAGCGGGACAGAACACCGGGGAGCTGTTTTTT. Translated: CASREIAGQNTGELFF.

This clonotype has just one count. A much bigger clone sits one base away, suggesting this may be a read error. This chain uses TRBV7-2 with TRBJ2-5; D gene unclear. Trimming removed 3 bases from V and 7 bases from J, with 18 bases in between. CDR3 size: 15 residues. Germline assignment: CDR1 SGHTA and CDR2 FQGNSA. CDR3 sequence reads: CASSFGGETRRTQYF. The CDR3 DNA sequence: TGTGCCAGCAGCTTTGGTGGAGAGACACGACGGACCCAGTACTTC.

The chain joins TRBV14 to TRBJ1-1, with a weak D call TRBD1 (6 bases). From germline, CDR1 is SGHDN and CDR2 FVKESK. This CDR3 spans 14 amino acids. The V end was cut by 9 bases, the J end by 4 bases, with 18 bases between. The CDR3 protein is CASRASGASTEAFF. DNA for the CDR3: TGTGCCAGTCGAGCCTCAGGGGCAAGCACTGAAGCTTTCTTT.

This clonotype occurred a few times. The rearrangement uses TRBV7-2 and TRBJ1-5; no definite D call. The V end was cut by 4 bases, the J end by 0 bases, with 4 bases between. Germline assignment: CDR1 SGHTA and CDR2 FQGNSA. The CDR3 extends over 13 amino acids. CDR3 nucleotides: TGTGCCAGCAGCTCGAATAGCAATCAGCCCCAGCATTTT. This codes for CASSSNSNQPQHF.

This clonotype is a singleton in its sample. CDR3 residues: CATGLSGGSDTQYF. The CDR3 DNA reads TGTGCCACCGGACTAAGCGGGGGGTCAGATACGCAGTATTTT. The J gene is TRBJ2-3, the V gene TRBV7-6; 9 bases agree with TRBD2. V dropped 10 bases and J dropped 4; count of bases not matched to a gene: 9. The germline gives CDR1 SGHVS, CDR2 FNYEAQ. This CDR3 contains 14 residues. Together with reference TRBV7-6 and TRBJ2-3, the CDR3 gives the full variable domain: GAGVSQSPRYKVTKRGQDVALRCDPISGHVSLYWYRQALGQGPEFLTYFNYEAQQDKSGLPNDRFSAERPEGSISTLTIQRTEQRDSAMYRCATGLSGGSDTQYFGPGTRLTVL.

The chain is built from TRBV25-1 and TRBJ1-1; D possibly corresponds to TRBD1 (6 bases). V lost 6 bases and J 1 base, leaving 12 bases between the germline ends. The CDR3 sequence is 14 residues long. Germline V gene lookup returns CDR1 MGHDK and CDR2 SYGVNS. The chain's CDR3 is CASSTGSANTEAFF. The DNA for the CDR3 is TGTGCCAGCAGCACAGGGTCCGCGAACACTGAAGCTTTCTTT.

This clonotype was counted ten times or more. The V gene is TRBV2, the J gene TRBJ2-7, with 7 positions matching TRBD2. From germline, CDR1 is SNHLY and CDR2 FYNNEI. The trim removed 10 bases at V and 5 bases at J, leaving 8 bases unmatched. The length of the CDR3 is 12 residues. This CDR3 reads CATRSGAHEQYF. CDR3 DNA sequence: TGTGCCACCCGGAGCGGGGCGCACGAGCAGTACTTC.

The V gene is TRBV29-1, the J gene TRBJ2-1; D not certain. CDR1 is SQVTM and CDR2 is ANQGSEA in the germline V gene. V gave up 6 bases and J gave up 4 bases, with 16 bases separating them. The CDR3 is 14 amino acids. DNA of the CDR3: TGCAGCGTCGCCCCCGTTTGGCAGTACAATGAGCAGTTCTTC. It specifies CSVAPVWQYNEQFF.

J is TRBJ1-2 and V is TRBV5-1; D possibly corresponds to TRBD1 (6 bases). This CDR3 is built from 14 residues. V lost 3 bases, J lost 4 bases, and 13 bases lay in between. Per the germline V gene, CDR1 is SGHRS and CDR2 is YFSETQ. The CDR3 DNA is TGCGCCAGCAGCTCCCCGGGAGGGGGCTATGGCTACACCTTC. It yields the protein CASSSPGGGYGYTF.

The CDR3 loop reads CATRGLQTWKLFF. DNA for the CDR3: TGTGCCACGAGGGGGCTACAGACGTGGAAACTGTTTTTT. The chain employs TRBV6-1 and TRBJ1-4; 7 positions match TRBD1. The CDR3 is 13 residues long. Trimming at V came to 10 bases and at J to 11 bases, leaving 13 bases not matched to a gene. Germline CDR1 and CDR2: MNHNS and SASEGT.

This sequence joins TRBV5-1 and TRBJ1-4; 10 bases line up with TRBD1. The CDR3 spans 17 residues. V shed 0 bases and J 0 bases; nucleotides not matched to a gene: 2. Germline V gene data show CDR1 as SGHRS and CDR2 as YFSETQ. The CDR3, as DNA: TGCGCCAGCAGCTTGGTGGGACAGGGGACAACTAATGAAAAACTGTTTTTT. Translated: CASSLVGQGTTNEKLFF.

CDR3 sequence reads: CASSYGRGQFRPSGYTF. The CDR3 DNA follows: TGTGCCAGCAGTTACGGCAGGGGGCAGTTCAGACCTAGCGGCTACACCTTC. The chain joins TRBV6-1 to TRBJ1-2, with 8 positions matching TRBD1. Germline V gives CDR1 MNHNS, CDR2 SASEGT. Trimming at V came to 5 bases and at J to 8 bases, leaving 19 bases not matched to a gene. This CDR3 has 17 residues.

Worth noting for this clonotype: A read error may account for a junction end that differs from germline. The chain couples TRBV10-3 to TRBJ2-6; D is possibly TRBD2 (6 bases). CDR3 length: 12 residues. Germline V lookup: CDR1 ENHRY, CDR2 SYGVKD. Here the CDR3 reads CAITGGANVLAF. The CDR3 DNA is TGTGCCATCACAGGCGGGGCCAACGTCCTGGCTTTC.

In this sample, this clonotype turned up many times. The genes are TRBV19 and TRBJ1-1, with TRBD1 matching over 7 bases. The CDR3 runs 16 residues. With V trimmed by 3 bases and J by 5 bases, 12 bases remained unmatched. The germline V gene has CDR1 LNHDA and CDR2 SQIVND (reference sequence). The CDR3 nucleotides are TGTGCCAGTAGTATTATGGGACAGCCTCTGAGTACTGAAGCTTTCTTT. Translating it yields CASSIMGQPLSTEAFF.

The rearrangement joins TRBV5-1 to TRBJ2-7, with 8 positions matching TRBD1. CDR3 size: 14 residues. The V gene end was trimmed by 0 bases and the J gene end by 6 bases; junction bases not matched to a gene: 5. From germline, CDR1 is SGHRS and CDR2 YFSETQ. This chain's CDR3 is CASSLGDRGIEQYF. CDR3 coding DNA: TGCGCCAGCAGCTTGGGTGACAGGGGTATCGAGCAGTACTTC.

In its sample, this clonotype was seen a few times. V is TRBV6-2 or TRBV6-3 and J is TRBJ2-3, with D unclear. The V end lost 11 bases, the J end lost 2 bases, and 14 bases lay between the germline ends. Germline V gives CDR1 MNHEY, CDR2 SVGEGT. This CDR3 has 13 amino acids. DNA for the CDR3: TGTGCCGAGCAGACTGCCCCCACAGATACGCAGTATTTT. Amino acid sequence: CAEQTAPTDTQYF.

This rearrangement joins TRBV12-5 to TRBJ2-7, with 12 bases that match TRBD1. This CDR3 has 14 amino acids. V was clipped by 4 bases and J by 7 bases; unmatched bases: 5. The V gene's germline CDR1 is LGHNT and CDR2 FRNRAP. CDR3: CASGSGQGAFEQYF. The DNA for the CDR3 is TGTGCTAGTGGTTCGGGACAGGGGGCCTTTGAGCAGTACTTC.

This clonotype was detected a few times. This rearrangement joins TRBV13 to TRBJ2-1; TRBD2 matches 9 bases. There are 14 residues in the CDR3. Trimming took 6 bases from V and 3 from J; bases not matched to a gene: 3. Per germline, CDR1 PRHDT and CDR2 FYEKMQ (reference sequence). The CDR3 sequence: CASSWTSVYNEQFF. CDR3 bases: TGTGCCAGCAGTTGGACTAGCGTCTACAATGAGCAGTTCTTC.

This clonotype was recorded a few times. The CDR3 sequence: CASRQGTEAFF. The CDR3 DNA is TGTGCCAGTCGCCAGGGCACTGAAGCTTTCTTT. V gene TRBV19 combines with J gene TRBJ1-1; D perhaps matches TRBD1 (5 bases). The CDR3 runs to 11 residues. Per the germline V gene, CDR1 is LNHDA and CDR2 is SQIVND (reference sequence). V was cut by 8 bases and J by 4 bases, with 8 bases left in between.

CDR3 sequence reads: CAWSSGAYEQYF. In nucleotides, the CDR3 is TGTGCCTGGAGTTCAGGGGCCTACGAGCAGTACTTC. This chain uses TRBV30 with TRBJ2-7, with D tentatively TRBD1 (6 bases). Trimming left V 2 bases short and J 2 bases short, with 7 bases between. The germline CDR1 and CDR2 sequences are GTSNPN and SVGIG (reference sequence). The CDR3 is 12 amino acids.

The genes are TRBV27 and TRBJ2-5; TRBD2 is a possible D gene (6 bases). The CDR3 totals 15 residues. Trimming shortened V by 8 bases and J by 2 bases, and 18 bases separated the two germline ends. Germline V gives CDR1 MNHEY, CDR2 SMNVEV (reference sequence). The CDR3 DNA follows: TGTGCCAGCGGACATCTGACTAGGCGGCAAGAGACCCAGTACTTC. Translating gives CASGHLTRRQETQYF.

This clonotype was recorded only once. One end of the junction fails to match germline, which may point to a read error. This chain uses TRBV7-6 with TRBJ2-3; D may be TRBD2 (6 bases). The germline V gene encodes CDR1 SGHVS and CDR2 FNYEAQ. This CDR3 has 16 amino acids. Written as DNA, the CDR3 is TGTGCTAGCAGCCAACCGAAGGCGGGGAGCACAGATACGCAGTATTTT. This gives the protein CASSQPKAGSTDTQYF.

This clonotype was detected once. The chain joins TRBV7-2 to TRBJ1-5; weak D call: TRBD1 (5 bases). Trimming stripped 5 bases from V and 5 bases from J, with 22 bases between. CDR1 is SGHTA and CDR2 is FQGNSA in the germline V gene. This CDR3 contains 17 residues. CDR3 residues: CASSRIIGTGKYQPQHF. CDR3 bases: TGTGCCAGCAGCCGAATTATCGGGACGGGGAAATATCAGCCCCAGCATTTT.

The chain carries TRBV2 and TRBJ2-1; tentatively, D is TRBD2 (5 bases). The CDR3 contains 17 residues. Trimming removed 2 bases at V and 2 bases at J, with 16 bases between. Germline-derived CDR1 and CDR2 are SNHLY and FYNNEI. CDR3 loop: CASSERKAGPTYNEQFF. In DNA, the CDR3 is TGTGCCAGCAGTGAACGTAAGGCGGGTCCTACCTACAATGAGCAGTTCTTC.